The clone carrying this TCR beta chain occurred a few times. What it binds is not known. The authors ran a second PCR of about 6 to 11 cycles using a sample-barcoded 5' primer and a J-beta primer mix. TCRdb reanalysed the 5' RACE reads using MiXCR and keeps one entry per CDR3 protein. The sample has about 1.8 million distinct CDR3 sequences; around half are singletons. V was clipped by 2 bases and J by 3 bases; unmatched bases: 9. Germline V gene data show CDR1 as MNHEY and CDR2 as SMNVEV (reference sequence). CDR3 size: 16 residues. The data belong to a study of blood T cells in healthy people across ages. Study-level results: A strong correlation between TCR beta diversity and naive T cell percentage was seen. Researchers deemed the diversity estimates from one million T cells underestimates. Expanded clonotype changes were possibly confounded by unknown donor CMV status.

The material sequenced was blood. The V gene is TRBV27, the J gene TRBJ2-7; 8 bases fit TRBD1. This TCR derives from a middle-aged woman in good health. CDR3: CASSLTQAGGYYEQYF. The CDR3 bases are TGTGCCAGCAGTTTAACGCAAGCAGGGGGCTACTACGAGCAGTACTTC.